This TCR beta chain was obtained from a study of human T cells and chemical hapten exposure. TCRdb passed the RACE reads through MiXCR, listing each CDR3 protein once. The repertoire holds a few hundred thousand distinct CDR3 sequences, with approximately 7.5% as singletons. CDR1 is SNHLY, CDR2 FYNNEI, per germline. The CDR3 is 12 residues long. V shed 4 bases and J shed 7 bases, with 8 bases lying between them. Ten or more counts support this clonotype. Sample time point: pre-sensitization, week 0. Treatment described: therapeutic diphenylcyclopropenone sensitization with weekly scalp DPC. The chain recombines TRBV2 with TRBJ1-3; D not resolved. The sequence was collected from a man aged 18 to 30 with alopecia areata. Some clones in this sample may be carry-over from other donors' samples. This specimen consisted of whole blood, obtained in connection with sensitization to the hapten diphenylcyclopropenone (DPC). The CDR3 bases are TGTGCCAGCAGTGTAAGATGGAACACCATATATTTT. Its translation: CASSVRWNTIYF.